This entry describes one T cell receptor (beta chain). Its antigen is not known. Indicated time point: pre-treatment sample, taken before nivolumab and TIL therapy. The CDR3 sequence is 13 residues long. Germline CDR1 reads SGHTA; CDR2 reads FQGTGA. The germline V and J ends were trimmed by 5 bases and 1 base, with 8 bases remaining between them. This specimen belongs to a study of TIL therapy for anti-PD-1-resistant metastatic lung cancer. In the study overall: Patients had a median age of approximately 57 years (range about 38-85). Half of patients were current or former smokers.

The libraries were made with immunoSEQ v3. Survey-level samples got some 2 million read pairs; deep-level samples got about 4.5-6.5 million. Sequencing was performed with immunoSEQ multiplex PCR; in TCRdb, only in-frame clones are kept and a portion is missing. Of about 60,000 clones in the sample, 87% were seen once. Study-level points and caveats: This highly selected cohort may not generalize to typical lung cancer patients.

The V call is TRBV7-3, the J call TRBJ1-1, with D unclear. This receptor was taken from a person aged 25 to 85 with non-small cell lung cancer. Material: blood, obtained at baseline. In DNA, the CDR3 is TGTGCCAGCAGCACGAACACGAACACTGAAGCTTTCTTT. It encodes CASSTNTNTEAFF.